This note documents a single T cell receptor (beta chain) sequence. The clone's antigen remains unknown. No qualities accompany the bases; no much larger clone lies one base away. Per the publication, the time point label means: recipient sample about 28 days before transplant, after cytoreduction. Recipient blood was collected about 28 days before transplant and at days 30, 100 and 180 after transplant. Nuclei Lysis Solution was used to extract genomic DNA from fresh or cryopreserved unfractionated peripheral blood mononuclear cells. Trimming takes 7 bases from V and 4 bases from J, and the germline ends sit 11 bases apart. The germline V gene provides CDR1 MDHEN and CDR2 SYDVKM. Spanning cysteine to phenylalanine, the CDR3 consists of 12 amino acids. The retained sequence is limited to the CDR3, 36 bases, with the frame set at the first base. With the immunoSEQ assay, which is a bias-controlled multiplex PCR relying on V- and J-specific primers, TCR beta CDR3 regions were amplified from genomic DNA. In a second PCR step, the CDR3 amplicons were tagged with a proprietary barcode plus Illumina adapter sequences. An Illumina MiSeq instrument was used to sequence the CDR3 libraries. The paper's processing steps were these. Export and quality control were performed with immunoSEQ Analyzer 3.0, and downstream analyses were performed with R Bioconductor and Immunarch. Only productive rearrangements within the normalized downsampled data set were used in the calculation of repertoire metrics. In the normalized cohort, a clonotype counted as pathologically expanded if the clonotype was larger than 5 templates. The Inverse Simpson Index served as the measure of repertoire diversity. CMV-specificity analyses were carried out on the non-normalized data set to capture all clonotypes. Drawn from immuneACCESS, this table holds only the in-frame rearrangements with V and J called that TCRdb kept. Clones are partly lost; checked studies trace under half to an unresolved V gene and leave the rest unexplained. V and J calls and clone size are as listed in that table; D and trimming were resolved from the DNA. For this sample there are about 29,000 clones; 60% to 85% appear just once. Clones ranked in the top ten supply 6% to 8% of the sample.

This sample is part of a study of T cell clonotyping in hematopoietic cell transplantation (dated by TCRdb to about 2021). Describing the broader study: Recipient samples taken before transplant were collected after cytoreduction. Patient recruitment ran from 2015 to January 2017, and follow-up continued until late 2020 or death. A total of 110 to 150 blood samples were collected in the study from a few dozen consecutive transplant recipients and their related donors.

The research as a whole found: Recipient TCR diversity fell after transplant, with pathologically expanded clonotypes rising progressively from day 30 to day 180. Inverse Simpson Index values from donors and from recipients before transplant predicted broader TCR repertoire diversity after transplant. Sample size was limited, and cells were not sorted, so CD4 and CD8 repertoire contributions could not be separated. Only a small fraction of recipient repertoires overlapped donor repertoires, with over 95% appearing de novo at the given depth.

The V and J segments used are TRBV28 and TRBJ2-7, with an unclear D gene assignment. The receptor comes from a woman aged 25-40 years with chronic myeloid leukemia. Some clones in this sample may be carry-over from other donors' samples. The sample here was peripheral blood mononuclear cells, taken before stem cell transplant. The DNA sequence reads TGTGCCAGCATTAGTAGAGCGTACGAGCAGTACTTC. Translated, this gives CASISRAYEQYF. The entire variable domain, with the stretches around the CDR3 drawn from the reference TRBV28 and TRBJ2-7 proteins, is DVKVTQSSRYLVKRTGEKVFLECVQDMDHENMFWYRQDPGLGLRLIYFSYDVKMKEKGDIPEGYSVSREKKERFSLILESASTNQTSMYLCASISRAYEQYFGPGTRLTVT.